The rows below give T cell receptor beta chains drawn from one sample of a study of T cell responses to AZD1222 COVID-19 vaccine. Sequencing used immunoSEQ multiplex PCR; TCRdb keeps in-frame clones, though not all of them. The profile shows under 150,000 clones, 80% to 95% of them singletons. The material sequenced was peripheral blood, taken 28 days after the second AZD1222 dose. The receptor set was obtained from an adult who received the AZD1222 COVID-19 vaccine. Each CDR3 is given with its conserved first and last residue. D genes are given only for firm matches. Clone size, where shown, is once, few, many, or a class for clones that have expanded.

>TRBV11-1|NA|TRBJ1-6|NA|13
CASGRQYNSPLHF
TGTGCCAGCGGGCGACAGTATAATTCACCCCTCCACTTT
>TRBV5-4|few|TRBJ1-3|NA|15
CASSFSLGDGNTIYF
TGTGCCAGCAGCTTTAGTCTGGGAGATGGAAACACCATATATTTT
>TRBV6-5|NA|TRBJ1-1|NA|16
CASSYSGRVSGTEAFF
TGTGCCAGCAGTTACTCAGGCAGGGTATCGGGCACTGAAGCTTTCTTT
>TRBV28|NA|TRBJ1-5|NA|18
CASSPGAGVFRSNQPQHF
TGTGCCAGCAGTCCTGGGGCCGGTGTTTTTCGGAGCAATCAGCCCCAGCATTTT
>TRBV6-5|NA|TRBJ1-2|NA|11
CASSYSYGYTF
TGTGCCAGCAGTTACAGCTATGGCTACACCTTC
>TRBV12-3/TRBV12-4|NA|TRBJ1-1|NA|13
CASSLTQNTEAFF
TGTGCCAGCAGTCTTACACAGAACACTGAAGCTTTCTTT
>TRBV15|NA|TRBJ2-2|NA|15
CATSRRRQNTGELFF
TGTGCCACCAGCAGAAGGCGGCAGAACACCGGGGAGCTGTTTTTT
>TRBV4-3|NA|TRBJ2-3|NA|14
CASSLGRGEDTQYF
TGCGCCAGCAGCCTGGGCAGGGGCGAAGATACGCAGTATTTT
>TRBV4-1|once|TRBJ1-5|NA|15
CASSQDGGGGQPQHF
TGCGCCAGCAGCCAAGATGGAGGGGGAGGTCAGCCCCAGCATTTT
>TRBV29-1|NA|TRBJ2-1|TRBD2|13
CSVARAGGTEQFF
TGCAGCGTTGCCCGCGCGGGGGGGACTGAGCAGTTCTTC
>TRBV7-9|NA|TRBJ1-2|NA|13
CASSLAAGNGYTF
TGTGCCAGCAGCTTAGCGGCAGGGAATGGCTACACCTTC
>TRBV6-6|NA|TRBJ2-1|TRBD2|18
CASSPGTSGGQSYNEQFF
TGTGCCAGCAGTCCCGGGACTAGCGGGGGACAGTCCTACAATGAGCAGTTCTTC
>TRBV7-3|NA|TRBJ2-3|TRBD2|17
CASSLVASGRSRDTQYF
TGTGCCAGCAGCTTGGTTGCTAGCGGGAGATCGAGGGATACGCAGTATTTT
>TRBV6-2/TRBV6-3|NA|TRBJ1-4|TRBD1|17
CASSSGTGGGVEEKLFF
TGTGCCAGCAGCTCCGGGACAGGGGGTGGAGTGGAAGAAAAACTGTTTTTT
>TRBV4-1|NA|TRBJ2-7|TRBD2|17
CASSQEFTSGRAYEQYF
TGCGCCAGCAGCCAAGAGTTTACTAGCGGGAGGGCCTACGAGCAGTACTTC
>TRBV3-1/TRBV3-2|NA|TRBJ2-5|TRBD2|14
CASSQGLGGETQYF
TGTGCCAGCAGCCAGGGCTTGGGGGGGGAGACCCAGTACTTC
>TRBV30|NA|TRBJ2-5|TRBD2|15
CAWSSLAGGVETQYF
TGTGCCTGGAGTTCACTAGCGGGAGGTGTGGAGACCCAGTACTTC
>TRBV18|NA|TRBJ2-2|NA|14
CASSPGGSTGELFF
TGTGCCAGCTCACCCGGAGGTTCCACCGGGGAGCTGTTTTTT
>TRBV2|NA|TRBJ1-1|NA|16
CASSDGQVQMNTEAFF
TGTGCCAGCAGTGATGGGCAAGTACAGATGAACACTGAAGCTTTCTTT
>TRBV7-9|few|TRBJ2-7|NA|14
CASSTTRDVYEQYF
TGTGCCAGCAGCACTACTAGAGACGTCTACGAGCAGTACTTC
>TRBV19|NA|TRBJ1-4|NA|15
CASTLPGTGNEKLFF
TGTGCCAGTACCCTCCCCGGGACGGGGAATGAAAAACTGTTTTTT
>TRBV11-3|NA|TRBJ2-3|NA|13
CASSLGVADTQYF
TGTGCCAGCAGCTTAGGTGTCGCAGATACGCAGTATTTT
>TRBV19|NA|TRBJ2-7|NA|14
CASSIQGATYEQYF
TGTGCCAGTAGTATCCAGGGCGCAACCTACGAGCAGTACTTC
>TRBV5-4|NA|TRBJ2-5|TRBD1|13
CASNRDREETQYF
TGTGCCAGCAACCGGGACAGAGAAGAGACCCAGTACTTC
>TRBV7-3|NA|TRBJ2-3|NA|14
CASSLEGSTDTQYF
TGTGCCAGCAGCTTGGAGGGGAGCACAGATACGCAGTATTTT
>TRBV5-1|NA|TRBJ2-4|NA|16
CASSSRDTIAKNIQYF
TGCGCCAGCAGCTCCCGGGACACTATAGCCAAAAACATTCAGTACTTC
>TRBV7-2|NA|TRBJ1-2|TRBD1|14
CASSPLGQGWGYTF
TGTGCCAGCAGCCCCCTGGGACAGGGATGGGGCTACACCTTC